This T cell receptor (beta chain) derives from a study of cytomegalovirus exposure and HLA in healthy donors. With 60 Vbeta and 13 Jbeta primers, the PCR was carried out. Clones were sequenced by immunoSEQ multiplex PCR, and TCRdb holds only the in-frame ones, with some missing. The sample holds about 170,000 clones; approximately 82% are singletons and the top ten take around 1.5%. V lost 6 bases and J lost 0, with 14 bases in between. The CDR3 contains 15 residues. Germline assignment: CDR1 MGHRA and CDR2 YSYEKL. The gene calls are TRBV4-1 and TRBJ1-1, with a tentative D call TRBD1 (5 bases). Sequenced material: PBMCs. The clonotype originates from a male donor in good health and CMV-seronegative. CDR3 DNA: TGCGCCAGCAGTGCGGGGCCGGCTATGAACACTGAAGCTTTCTTT. Translated, it gives CASSAGPAMNTEAFF.